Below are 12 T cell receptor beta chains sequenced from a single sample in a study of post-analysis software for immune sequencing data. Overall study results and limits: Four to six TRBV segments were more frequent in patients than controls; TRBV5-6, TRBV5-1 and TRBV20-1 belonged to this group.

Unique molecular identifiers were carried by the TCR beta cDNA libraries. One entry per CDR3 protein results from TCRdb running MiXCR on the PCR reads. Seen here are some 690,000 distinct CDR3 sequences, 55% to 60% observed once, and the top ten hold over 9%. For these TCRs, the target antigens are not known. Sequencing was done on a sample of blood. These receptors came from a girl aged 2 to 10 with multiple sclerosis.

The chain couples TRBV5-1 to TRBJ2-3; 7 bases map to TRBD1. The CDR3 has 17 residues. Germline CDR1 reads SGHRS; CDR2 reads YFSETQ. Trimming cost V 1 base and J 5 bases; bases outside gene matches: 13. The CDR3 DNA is TGCGCCAGCAGCTTGAGAACAGGGGCGCTAGGAGGAGATACGCAGTATTTT. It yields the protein CASSLRTGALGGDTQYF.

This CDR3 is CASSQDSSGRGSSTDTQYF. CDR3 DNA sequence: TGTGCCAGCAGCCAAGACTCCAGCGGGAGGGGTTCCAGCACAGATACGCAGTATTTT. The V and J genes are TRBV4-2 and TRBJ2-3; TRBD2 matches at 10 bases. This CDR3 has 19 residues. The germline V gene encodes CDR1 LGHNA and CDR2 YNFKEQ. J lost 0 bases, V lost 0 bases, and 9 bases had no gene match.

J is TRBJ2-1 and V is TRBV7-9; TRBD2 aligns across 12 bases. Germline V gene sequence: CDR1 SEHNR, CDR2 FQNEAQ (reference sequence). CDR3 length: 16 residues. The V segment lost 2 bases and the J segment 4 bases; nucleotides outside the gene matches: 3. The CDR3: CASSLILAGGYNEQFF. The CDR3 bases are TGTGCCAGCAGCTTAATACTAGCGGGGGGTTACAATGAGCAGTTCTTC.

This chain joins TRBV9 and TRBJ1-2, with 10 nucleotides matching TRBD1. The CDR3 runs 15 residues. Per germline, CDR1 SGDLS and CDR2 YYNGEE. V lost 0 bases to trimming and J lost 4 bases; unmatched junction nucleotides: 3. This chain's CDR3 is CASSVGQGAGYGYTF. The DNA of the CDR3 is TGTGCCAGCAGCGTAGGACAGGGGGCTGGCTATGGCTACACCTTC.

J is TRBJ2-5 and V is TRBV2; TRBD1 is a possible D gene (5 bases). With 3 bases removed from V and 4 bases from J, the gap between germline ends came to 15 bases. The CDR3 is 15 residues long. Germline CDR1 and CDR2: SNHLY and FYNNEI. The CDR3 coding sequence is TGTGCCAGCAGTGAGGCAGGGCAATTAGCAGAGACCCAGTACTTC. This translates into CASSEAGQLAETQYF.

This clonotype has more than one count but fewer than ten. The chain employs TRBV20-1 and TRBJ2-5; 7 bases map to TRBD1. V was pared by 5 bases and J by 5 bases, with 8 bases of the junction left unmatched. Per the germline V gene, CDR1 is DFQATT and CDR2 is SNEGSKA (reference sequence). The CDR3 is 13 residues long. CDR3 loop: CSALYRGGETQYF. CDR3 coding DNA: TGCAGTGCTCTTTACAGGGGTGGGGAGACCCAGTACTTC.

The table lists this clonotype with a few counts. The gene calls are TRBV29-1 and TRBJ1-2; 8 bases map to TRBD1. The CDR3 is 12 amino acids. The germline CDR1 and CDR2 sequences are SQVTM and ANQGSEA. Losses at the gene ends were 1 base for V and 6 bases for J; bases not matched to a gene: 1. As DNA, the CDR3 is TGCAGCGTTGAAGCAGGGGGCAATGGCTACACCTTC. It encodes CSVEAGGNGYTF.

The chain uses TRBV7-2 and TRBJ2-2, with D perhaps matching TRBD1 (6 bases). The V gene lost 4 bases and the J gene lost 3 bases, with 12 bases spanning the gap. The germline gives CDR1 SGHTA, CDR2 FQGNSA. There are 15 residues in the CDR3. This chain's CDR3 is CASSSTGIYTGELFF. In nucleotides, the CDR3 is TGTGCCAGCAGCTCGACAGGTATTTACACCGGGGAGCTGTTTTTT.

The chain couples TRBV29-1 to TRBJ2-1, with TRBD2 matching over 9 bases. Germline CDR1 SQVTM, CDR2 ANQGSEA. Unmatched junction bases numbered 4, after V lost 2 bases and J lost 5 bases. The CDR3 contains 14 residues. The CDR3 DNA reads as TGCAGCGTTGAACTAGCGGGGATAAACAATGAGCAGTTCTTC. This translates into CSVELAGINNEQFF.

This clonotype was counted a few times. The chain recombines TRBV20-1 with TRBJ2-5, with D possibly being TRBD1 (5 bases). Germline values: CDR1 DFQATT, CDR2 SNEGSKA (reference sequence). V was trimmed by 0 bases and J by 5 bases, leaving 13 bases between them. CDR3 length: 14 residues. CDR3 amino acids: CSARDKGIEETQYF. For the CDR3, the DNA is TGCAGTGCTAGAGATAAGGGGATAGAGGAGACCCAGTACTTC.

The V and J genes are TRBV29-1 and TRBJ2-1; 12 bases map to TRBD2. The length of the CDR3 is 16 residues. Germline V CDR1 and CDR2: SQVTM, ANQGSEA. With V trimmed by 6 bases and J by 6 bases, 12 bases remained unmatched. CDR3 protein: CSVAPALAGGPNEQFF. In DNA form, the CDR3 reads TGCAGCGTCGCTCCCGCACTAGCGGGGGGTCCCAATGAGCAGTTCTTC.

Here the CDR3 reads CASSARGQDQPQHF. In DNA, the CDR3 is TGTGCCAGCAGCGCCCGAGGGCAGGATCAGCCCCAGCATTTT. The rearrangement uses TRBV13 and TRBJ1-5; D is unclear. The germline V and J ends were trimmed by 5 bases and 5 bases, with 13 bases remaining between them. The CDR3 totals 14 residues. The germline gives CDR1 PRHDT, CDR2 FYEKMQ (reference sequence).